The entry below describes one T cell receptor beta chain. The assay was immunoSEQ multiplex PCR, and TCRdb's table has in-frame clones only and misses some. The sample holds approximately 210,000 clones; around nine tenths are singletons and the top ten take about 2.9%. This sample is drawn from a study of cytomegalovirus exposure and HLA in healthy donors. V was pared by 10 bases and J by 6 bases, with 24 bases of the junction left unmatched. CDR1 and CDR2 from the germline V gene are SGHNT and YENEEA. The CDR3 contains 17 residues. The J gene is TRBJ2-7, the V gene TRBV11-3; TRBD2 matches 7 bases. Sequencing used PBMCs. The TCR was taken from a woman aged 18-29 years in good health and CMV-seronegative. CDR3 nucleotide sequence: TGTGCCACCAAGAGGGACCCTAGCGGAAAAACGGACGCCGAGCAGTACTTC. Amino acid sequence: CATKRDPSGKTDAEQYF.